The next 10 T cell receptor beta chains were all read from a single sample in a study of T cell changes during pregnancy in multiple sclerosis. This table comes from immunoSEQ multiplex PCR, and its TCRdb copy is limited to in-frame clones, with some not included. Here the sample spans around 36,000 clones, just over 90% being singletons. The sequencing here drew on peripheral blood, taken before pregnancy. Source of these receptors: a female donor with multiple sclerosis, enrolled in a pregnancy study.

The chain uses TRBV29-1 and TRBJ2-3, with D maybe TRBD1 (8 bases). This CDR3 contains 13 residues. V lost 4 bases, J lost 5 bases, and 13 bases lay in between. Germline CDR1 reads SQVTM; CDR2 reads ANQGSEA. The CDR3 coding sequence is TGCAGCGTTGGAACAGGGGGGGGAGATACGCAGTATTTT. Its protein is CSVGTGGGDTQYF.

The chain carries TRBV6-5 and TRBJ2-7; 7 positions agree with TRBD2. This CDR3 contains 16 residues. Germline-derived CDR1 and CDR2 are MNHEY and SVGAGI. Trimming removed 0 bases from V and 2 bases from J; junction bases left unmatched: 7. The CDR3 nucleotides read TGTGCCAGCAGTTACTCGGGCGGGAGCAGACCCTACGAGCAGTACTTC. Its translation is CASSYSGGSRPYEQYF.

The chain joins TRBV4-2 to TRBJ2-5, with 8 bases identical to TRBD2. The CDR3 loop spans 17 amino acids. The ends lost 4 bases at V and 1 base at J; junction bases unmatched: 11. Per the germline V gene, CDR1 is LGHNA and CDR2 is YNFKEQ. CDR3: CASSPGGAGGPQETQYF. The CDR3 DNA reads as TGTGCCAGCAGCCCGGGAGGGGCGGGAGGCCCCCAAGAGACCCAGTACTTC.

This clone appeared once. The chain joins TRBV4-3 to TRBJ2-3, with 8 bases fitting TRBD2. J gave up 4 bases and V 4 bases, and 7 bases lay outside the gene matches. The CDR3 runs 15 residues. Germline V lookup: CDR1 LGHNA, CDR2 YSLEER. As DNA, the CDR3 is TGCGCCAGCAGCCCAGCGGGAGTTTATGCAGATACGCAGTATTTT. Amino acids: CASSPAGVYADTQYF.

This sequence joins TRBV5-4 and TRBJ1-6, with D possibly being TRBD1 (6 bases). Looked up from germline, CDR1 is SGHNT and CDR2 is YYREEE (reference sequence). This CDR3 spans 14 amino acids. Trimming left V 0 bases short and J 8 bases short, with 9 bases between. This CDR3 is CASSLAGAHSPLHF. CDR3 coding DNA: TGTGCCAGCAGCTTGGCAGGGGCGCATTCACCCCTCCACTTT.

The genes are TRBV18 and TRBJ1-5; 9 nucleotides match TRBD1. V trimming: 2 bases; J trimming: 4 bases; junction bases outside the gene matches: 6. The CDR3 contains 16 residues. CDR1 KGHSH and CDR2 LQKENI come from the germline V gene. DNA for the CDR3: TGTGCCAGCTCACCAAGGGACAGGGAGGGAAATCAGCCCCAGCATTTT. It is translated as CASSPRDREGNQPQHF.

The rearrangement links TRBV7-2 to TRBJ1-3; TRBD1 aligns across 8 bases. The CDR3 has 17 residues. Germline values: CDR1 SGHTA, CDR2 FQGNSA. After removal of 0 bases from V and 3 bases from J, the junction contained 7 bases not matched to a gene. CDR3 DNA sequence: TGTGCCAGCAGCTTAGCGTTTGGACAGGGCTATGGAAACACCATATATTTT. Protein sequence: CASSLAFGQGYGNTIYF.

The chain links TRBV7-2 to TRBJ1-4; D not certain. V was cut by 6 bases and J by 8 bases, with 19 bases left in between. The CDR3 length is 15 residues. Germline-derived CDR1 and CDR2 are SGHTA and FQGNSA. CDR3 sequence reads: CASRPAASYREKLFF. The CDR3 DNA reads TGTGCCAGCAGGCCAGCAGCGAGTTATCGGGAAAAACTGTTTTTT.

V usage is TRBV5-6 and J usage is TRBJ2-5, with D possibly being TRBD2 (5 bases). Germline lookup yields CDR1 SGHDT and CDR2 YYEEEE. The germline V and J ends were trimmed by 0 bases and 5 bases, with 11 bases remaining between them. The CDR3 sequence is 14 residues long. CDR3 DNA sequence: TGTGCCAGCAGCTTGGAACTAGTAGAGGAGACCCAGTACTTC. Its translation: CASSLELVEETQYF.

V usage is TRBV27 and J usage is TRBJ2-7; 9 nucleotides align to TRBD1. This CDR3 is built from 15 residues. Germline CDR1 is MNHEY and CDR2 is SMNVEV (reference sequence). Trimming took 8 bases from V and 6 from J; bases not matched to a gene: 14. The CDR3 nucleotides read TGTGCCAGCGGACACCGGGACAGGGTTAAGCGCGAGCAGTACTTC. Encoded protein: CASGHRDRVKREQYF.